Included here is one TCR beta chain sequence, with context. Assay used: immunoSEQ multiplex PCR; TCRdb lists only in-frame clones, some missing. The sample records 65,000 or so clones, 76% being singletons. The data were obtained in a study of blood T cell repertoires in COVID-19. As for the study in general: Sites in the United States, Italy and Spain provided acute and convalescent COVID-19 samples. T cells, B-cell-depleted T cells, or PBMCs supplied cDNA or gDNA.

The CDR3 covers 14 residues. CDR1 and CDR2 from the germline V gene are SGHRS and YFSETQ. The V and J ends lost 4 bases and 5 bases respectively, with 15 bases between them. The sequence came from a woman between 45 and 60 years old with active or convalescent COVID-19. Specimen: peripheral blood. J is TRBJ1-2 and V is TRBV5-1; D is ambiguous. The CDR3 DNA follows: TGCGCCAGCAGCCATGGGAGGGTTGAGTATGGCTACACCTTC. Translating gives CASSHGRVEYGYTF.